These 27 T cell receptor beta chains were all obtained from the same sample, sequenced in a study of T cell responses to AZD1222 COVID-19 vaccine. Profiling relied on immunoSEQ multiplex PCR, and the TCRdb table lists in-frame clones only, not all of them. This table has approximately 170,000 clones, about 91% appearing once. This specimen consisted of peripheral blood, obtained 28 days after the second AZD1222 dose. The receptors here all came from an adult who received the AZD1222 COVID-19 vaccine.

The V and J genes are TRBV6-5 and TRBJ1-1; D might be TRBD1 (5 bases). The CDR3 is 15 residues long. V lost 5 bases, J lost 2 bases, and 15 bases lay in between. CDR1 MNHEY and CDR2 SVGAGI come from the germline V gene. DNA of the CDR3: TGTGCCAGCAGTCCCGAGGCGGGGGGAAACACTGAAGCTTTCTTT. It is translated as CASSPEAGGNTEAFF.

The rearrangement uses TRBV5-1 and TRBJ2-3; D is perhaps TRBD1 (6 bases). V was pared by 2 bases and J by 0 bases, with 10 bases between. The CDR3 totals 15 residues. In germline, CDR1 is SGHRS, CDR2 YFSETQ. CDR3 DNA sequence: TGCGCCAGCAGCTTTGGACAGTCAAGCACAGATACGCAGTATTTT. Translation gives CASSFGQSSTDTQYF. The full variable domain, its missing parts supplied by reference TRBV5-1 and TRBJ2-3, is KAGVTQTPRYLIKTRGQQVTLSCSPISGHRSVSWYQQTPGQGLQFLFEYFSETQRNKGNFPGRFSGRQFSNSRSEMNVSTLELGDSALYLCASSFGQSSTDTQYFGPGTRLTVL.

The CDR3 nucleotides are TGTGCCAGCTCACCCGGAGGCACAGATACGCAGTATTTT. Encoded protein: CASSPGGTDTQYF. The chain couples TRBV18 to TRBJ2-3; D remains ambiguous. CDR1 is KGHSH, CDR2 LQKENI, per germline. The CDR3 loop spans 13 amino acids. V lost 3 bases, J lost 1 base, and 5 bases lay in between. Filled out from reference TRBV18 and TRBJ2-3, the complete variable domain reads NAGVMQNPRHLVRRRGQEARLRCSPMKGHSHVYWYRQLPEEGLKFMVYLQKENIIDESGMPKERFSAEFPKEGPSILRIQQVVRGDSAAYFCASSPGGTDTQYFGPGTRLTVL.

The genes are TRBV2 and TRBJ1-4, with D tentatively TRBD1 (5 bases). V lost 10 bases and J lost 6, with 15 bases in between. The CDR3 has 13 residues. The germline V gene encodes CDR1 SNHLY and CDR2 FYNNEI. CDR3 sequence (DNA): TGTGCCACATACAGGACATCCGATGAAAAACTGTTTTTT. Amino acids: CATYRTSDEKLFF.

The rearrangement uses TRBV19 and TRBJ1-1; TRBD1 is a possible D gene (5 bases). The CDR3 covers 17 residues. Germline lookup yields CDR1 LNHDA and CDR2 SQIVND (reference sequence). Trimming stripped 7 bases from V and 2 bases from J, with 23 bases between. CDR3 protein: CASTSLGVRTRNTEAFF. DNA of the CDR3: TGTGCCAGTACCTCCCTGGGGGTCCGAACCCGCAACACTGAAGCTTTCTTT.

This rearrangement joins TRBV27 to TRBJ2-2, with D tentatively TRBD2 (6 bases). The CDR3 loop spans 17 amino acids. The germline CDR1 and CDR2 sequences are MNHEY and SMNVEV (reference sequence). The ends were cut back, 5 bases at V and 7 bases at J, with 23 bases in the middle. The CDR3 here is CASSPLLQRADGGELFF. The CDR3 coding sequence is TGTGCCAGCAGTCCCCTCCTCCAGCGGGCCGACGGCGGGGAGCTGTTTTTT.

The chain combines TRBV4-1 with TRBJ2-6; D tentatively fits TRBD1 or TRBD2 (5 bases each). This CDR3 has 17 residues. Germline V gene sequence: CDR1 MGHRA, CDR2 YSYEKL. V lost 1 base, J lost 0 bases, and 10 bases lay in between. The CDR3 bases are TGCGCCAGCAGCCAAGGAGGGGACGACTCTGGGGCCAACGTCCTGACTTTC. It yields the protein CASSQGGDDSGANVLTF.

CDR3 nucleotides: TGTGCCATCAGTGGGAGGACAGGGGGGCCCGACTATGGCTACACCTTC. Translation: CAISGRTGGPDYGYTF. The J gene is TRBJ1-2, the V gene TRBV10-3; 10 nucleotides line up with TRBD1. Germline V CDR1 and CDR2: ENHRY, SYGVKD. CDR3 length equals 16 residues. Germline trimming cut 4 bases from V and 3 bases from J; bases unmatched to any gene: 8.

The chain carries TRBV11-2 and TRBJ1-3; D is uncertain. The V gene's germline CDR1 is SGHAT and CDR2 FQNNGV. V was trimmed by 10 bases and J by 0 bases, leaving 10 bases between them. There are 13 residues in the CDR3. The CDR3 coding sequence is TGTGCCATAGCCCTTTACTCTGGAAACACCATATATTTT. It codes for CAIALYSGNTIYF.

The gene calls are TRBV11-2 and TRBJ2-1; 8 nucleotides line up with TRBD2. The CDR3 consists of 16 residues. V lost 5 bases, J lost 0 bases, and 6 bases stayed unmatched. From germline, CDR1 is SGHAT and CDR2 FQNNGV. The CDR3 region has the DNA TGTGCCAGCAGCCCGGTAGCGGGGCGCTCCTACAATGAGCAGTTCTTC. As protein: CASSPVAGRSYNEQFF.

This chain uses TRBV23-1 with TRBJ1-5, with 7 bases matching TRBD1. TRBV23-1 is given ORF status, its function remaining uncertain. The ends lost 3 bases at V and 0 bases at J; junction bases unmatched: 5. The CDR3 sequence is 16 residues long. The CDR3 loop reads CASSHQDRSSNQPQHF. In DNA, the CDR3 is TGCGCCAGCAGTCACCAGGACAGGAGTAGCAATCAGCCCCAGCATTTT.

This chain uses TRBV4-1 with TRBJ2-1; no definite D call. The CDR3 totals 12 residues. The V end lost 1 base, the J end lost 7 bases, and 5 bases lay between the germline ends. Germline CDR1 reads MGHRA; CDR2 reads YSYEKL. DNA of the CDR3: TGCGCCAGCAGCCAAGTTAGGAATGAGCAGTTCTTC. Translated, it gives CASSQVRNEQFF.

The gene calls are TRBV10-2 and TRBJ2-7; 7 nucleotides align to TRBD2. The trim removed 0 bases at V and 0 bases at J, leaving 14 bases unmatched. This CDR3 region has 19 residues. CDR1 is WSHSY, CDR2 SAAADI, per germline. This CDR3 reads CASSESTPQKRGNSYEQYF. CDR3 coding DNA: TGCGCCAGCAGTGAGTCGACTCCCCAGAAGCGGGGAAACTCCTACGAGCAGTACTTC.

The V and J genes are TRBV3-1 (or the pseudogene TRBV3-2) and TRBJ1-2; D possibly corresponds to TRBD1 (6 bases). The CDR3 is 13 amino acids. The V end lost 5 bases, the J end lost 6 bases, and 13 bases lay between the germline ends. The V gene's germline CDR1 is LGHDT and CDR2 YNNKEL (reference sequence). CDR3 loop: CASSSRQADGYTF. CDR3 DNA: TGTGCCAGCAGCTCCCGACAGGCGGATGGCTACACCTTC.

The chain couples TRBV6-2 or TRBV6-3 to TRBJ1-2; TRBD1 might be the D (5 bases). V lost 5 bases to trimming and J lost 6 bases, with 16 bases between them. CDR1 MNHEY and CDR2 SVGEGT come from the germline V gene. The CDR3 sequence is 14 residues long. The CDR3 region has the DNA TGTGCCAGCAGTCCGGGACTGCCCTCCCATGGCTACACCTTC. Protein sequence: CASSPGLPSHGYTF.

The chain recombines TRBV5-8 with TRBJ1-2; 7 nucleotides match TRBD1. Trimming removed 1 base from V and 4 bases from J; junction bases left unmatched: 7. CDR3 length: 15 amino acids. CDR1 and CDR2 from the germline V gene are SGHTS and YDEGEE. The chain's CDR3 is CASSLTGDWTYGYTF. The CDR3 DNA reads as TGTGCCAGCAGCTTGACAGGGGATTGGACCTATGGCTACACCTTC.

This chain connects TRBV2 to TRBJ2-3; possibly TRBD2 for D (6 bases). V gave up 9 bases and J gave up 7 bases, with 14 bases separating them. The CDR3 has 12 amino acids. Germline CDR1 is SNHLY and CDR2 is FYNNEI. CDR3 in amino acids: CASTGTLHTQYF. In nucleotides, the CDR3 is TGTGCCAGTACCGGGACTCTCCATACGCAGTATTTT.

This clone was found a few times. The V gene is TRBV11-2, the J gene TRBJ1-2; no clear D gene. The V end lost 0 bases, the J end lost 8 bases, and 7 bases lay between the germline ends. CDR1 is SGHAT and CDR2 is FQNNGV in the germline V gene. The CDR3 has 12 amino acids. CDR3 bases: TGTGCCAGCAGCTTAGAGGCCGAGGGCTACACCTTC. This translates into CASSLEAEGYTF.

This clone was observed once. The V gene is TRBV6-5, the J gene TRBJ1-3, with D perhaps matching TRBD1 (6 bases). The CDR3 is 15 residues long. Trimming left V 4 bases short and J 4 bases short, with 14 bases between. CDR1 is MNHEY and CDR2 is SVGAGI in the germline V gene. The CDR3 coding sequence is TGTGCCAGCAGTTTCTCCGGGACAACAGGAAACACCATATATTTT. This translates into CASSFSGTTGNTIYF.

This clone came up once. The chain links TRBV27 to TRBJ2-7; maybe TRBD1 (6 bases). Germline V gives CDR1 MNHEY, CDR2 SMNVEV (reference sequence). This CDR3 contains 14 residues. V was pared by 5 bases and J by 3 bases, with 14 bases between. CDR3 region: CASSAYRDHYEQYF. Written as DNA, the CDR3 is TGTGCCAGCAGTGCGTACAGGGATCACTACGAGCAGTACTTC.

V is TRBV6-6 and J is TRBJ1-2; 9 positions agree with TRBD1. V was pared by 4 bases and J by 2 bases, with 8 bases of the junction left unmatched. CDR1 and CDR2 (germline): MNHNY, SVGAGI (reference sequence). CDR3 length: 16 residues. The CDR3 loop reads CASSSTIQGANYGYTF. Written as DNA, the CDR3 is TGTGCCAGCAGTTCCACTATACAGGGGGCGAACTATGGCTACACCTTC.

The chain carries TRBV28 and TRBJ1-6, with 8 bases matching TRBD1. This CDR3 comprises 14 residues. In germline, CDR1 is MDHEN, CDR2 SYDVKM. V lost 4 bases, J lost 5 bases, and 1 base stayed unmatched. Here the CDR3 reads CASSSTGDNSPLHF. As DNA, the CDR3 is TGTGCCAGCAGTTCGACAGGGGATAATTCACCCCTCCACTTT. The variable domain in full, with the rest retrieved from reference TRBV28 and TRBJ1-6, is DVKVTQSSRYLVKRTGEKVFLECVQDMDHENMFWYRQDPGLGLRLIYFSYDVKMKEKGDIPEGYSVSREKKERFSLILESASTNQTSMYLCASSSTGDNSPLHFGNGTRLTVT.

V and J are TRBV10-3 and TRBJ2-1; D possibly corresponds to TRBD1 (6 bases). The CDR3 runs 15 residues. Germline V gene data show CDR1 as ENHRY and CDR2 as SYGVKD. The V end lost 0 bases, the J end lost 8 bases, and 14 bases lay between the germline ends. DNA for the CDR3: TGTGCCATCAGTGAGTCGCTAGGGACAAACGATGAGCAGTTCTTC. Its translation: CAISESLGTNDEQFF.

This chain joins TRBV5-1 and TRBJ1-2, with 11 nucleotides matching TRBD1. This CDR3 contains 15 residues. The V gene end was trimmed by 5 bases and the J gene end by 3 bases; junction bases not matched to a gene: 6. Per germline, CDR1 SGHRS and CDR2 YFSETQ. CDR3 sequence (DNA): TGCGCCAGCAGGCGGACAGGGGGCGCCGACTATGGCTACACCTTC. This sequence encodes CASRRTGGADYGYTF.

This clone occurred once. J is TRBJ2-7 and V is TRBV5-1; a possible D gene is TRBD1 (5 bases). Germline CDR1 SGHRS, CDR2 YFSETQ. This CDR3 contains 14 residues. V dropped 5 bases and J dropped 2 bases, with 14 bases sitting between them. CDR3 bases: TGCGCCAGCAGTCTCTGGGGCGTAACCTACGAGCAGTACTTC. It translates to CASSLWGVTYEQYF.

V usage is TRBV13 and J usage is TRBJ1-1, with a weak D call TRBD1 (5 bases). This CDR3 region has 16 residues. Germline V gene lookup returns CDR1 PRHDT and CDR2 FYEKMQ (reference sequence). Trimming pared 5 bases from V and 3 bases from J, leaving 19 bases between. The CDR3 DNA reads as TGTGCCAGCAGCCTCCCATCCGGGGGAAGGGACACTGAAGCTTTCTTT. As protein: CASSLPSGGRDTEAFF.

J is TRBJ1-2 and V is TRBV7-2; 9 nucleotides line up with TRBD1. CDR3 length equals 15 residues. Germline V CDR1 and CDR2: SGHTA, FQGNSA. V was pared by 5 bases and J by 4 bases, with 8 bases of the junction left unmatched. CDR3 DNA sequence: TGTGCCAGCAGCGCGGAGACAGGGGGGATCTATGGCTACACCTTC. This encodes CASSAETGGIYGYTF.